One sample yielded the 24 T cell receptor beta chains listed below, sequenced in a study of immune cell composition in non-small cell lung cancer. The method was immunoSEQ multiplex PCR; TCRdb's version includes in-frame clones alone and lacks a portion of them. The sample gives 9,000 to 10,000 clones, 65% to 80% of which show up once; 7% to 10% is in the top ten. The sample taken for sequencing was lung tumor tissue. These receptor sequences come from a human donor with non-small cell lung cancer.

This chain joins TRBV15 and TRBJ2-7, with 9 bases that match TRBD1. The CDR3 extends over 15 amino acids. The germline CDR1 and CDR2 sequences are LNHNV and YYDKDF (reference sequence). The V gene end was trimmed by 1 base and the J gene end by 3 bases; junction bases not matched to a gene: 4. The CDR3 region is CATSRGAGQGYEQYF. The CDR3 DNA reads TGTGCCACCAGCAGAGGCGCGGGACAGGGCTACGAGCAGTACTTC.

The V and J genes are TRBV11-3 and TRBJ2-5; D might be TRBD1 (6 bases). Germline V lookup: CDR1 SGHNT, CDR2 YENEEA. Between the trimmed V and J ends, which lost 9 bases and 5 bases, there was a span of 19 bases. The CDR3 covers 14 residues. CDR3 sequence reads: CASKRPGAWETQYF. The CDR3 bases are TGTGCCAGTAAACGCCCAGGGGCGTGGGAGACCCAGTACTTC.

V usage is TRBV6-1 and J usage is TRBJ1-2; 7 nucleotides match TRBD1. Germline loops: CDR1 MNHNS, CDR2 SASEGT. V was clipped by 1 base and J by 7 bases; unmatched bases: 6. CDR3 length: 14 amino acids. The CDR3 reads CASSEVDGTAGYTF. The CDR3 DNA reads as TGTGCCAGCAGTGAAGTGGATGGGACAGCTGGCTACACCTTC.

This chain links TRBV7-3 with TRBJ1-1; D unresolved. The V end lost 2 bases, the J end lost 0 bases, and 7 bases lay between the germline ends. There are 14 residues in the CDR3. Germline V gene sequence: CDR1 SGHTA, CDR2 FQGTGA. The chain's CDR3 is CASSLGGLNTEAFF. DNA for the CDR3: TGTGCCAGCAGCTTAGGAGGATTGAACACTGAAGCTTTCTTT.

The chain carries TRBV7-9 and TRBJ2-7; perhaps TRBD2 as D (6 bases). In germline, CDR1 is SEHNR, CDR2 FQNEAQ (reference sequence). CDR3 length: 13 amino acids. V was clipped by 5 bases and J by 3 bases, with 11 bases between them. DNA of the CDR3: TGTGCCAGCAGCCTAAGGAGGGGCTACGAGCAGTACTTC. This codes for CASSLRRGYEQYF.

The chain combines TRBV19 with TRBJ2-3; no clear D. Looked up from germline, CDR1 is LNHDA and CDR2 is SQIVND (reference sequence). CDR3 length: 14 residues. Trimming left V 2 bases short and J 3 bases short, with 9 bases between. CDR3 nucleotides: TGTGCCAGTAGTATATGGGTGGGAACAGATACGCAGTATTTT. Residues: CASSIWVGTDTQYF. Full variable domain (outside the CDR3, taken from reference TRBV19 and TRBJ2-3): DGGITQSPKYLFRKEGQNVTLSCEQNLNHDAMYWYRQDPGQGLRLIYYSQIVNDFQKGDIAEGYSVSREKKESFPLTVTSAQKNPTAFYLCASSIWVGTDTQYFGPGTRLTVL.

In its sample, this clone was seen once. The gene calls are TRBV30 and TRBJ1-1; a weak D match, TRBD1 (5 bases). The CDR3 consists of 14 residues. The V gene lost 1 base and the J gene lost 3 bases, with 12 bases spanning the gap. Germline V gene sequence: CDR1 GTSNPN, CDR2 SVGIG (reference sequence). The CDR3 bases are TGTGCCTGGAGTGCGGGGGACTTCCACACTGAAGCTTTCTTT. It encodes CAWSAGDFHTEAFF. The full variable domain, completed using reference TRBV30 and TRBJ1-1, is SQTIHQWPATLVQPVGSPLSLECTVEGTSNPNLYWYRQAAGRGLQLLFYSVGIGQISSEVPQNLSASRPQDRQFILSSKKLLLSDSGFYLCAWSAGDFHTEAFFGQGTRLTVV.

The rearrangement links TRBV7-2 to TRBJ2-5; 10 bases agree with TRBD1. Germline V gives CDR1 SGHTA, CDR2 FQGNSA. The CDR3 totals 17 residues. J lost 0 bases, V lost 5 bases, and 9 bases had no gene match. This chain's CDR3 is CASSHGQGDVYQETQYF. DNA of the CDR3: TGTGCCAGCAGCCACGGACAGGGGGACGTGTACCAAGAGACCCAGTACTTC.

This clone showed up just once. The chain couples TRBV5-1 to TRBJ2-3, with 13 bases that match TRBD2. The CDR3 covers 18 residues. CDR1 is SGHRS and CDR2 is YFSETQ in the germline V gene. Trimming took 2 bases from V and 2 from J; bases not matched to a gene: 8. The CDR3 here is CASSFSRTSGGLTDTQYF. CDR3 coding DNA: TGCGCCAGCAGCTTTTCCCGGACTAGCGGGGGCCTCACAGATACGCAGTATTTT. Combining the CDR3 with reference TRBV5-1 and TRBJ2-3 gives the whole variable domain KAGVTQTPRYLIKTRGQQVTLSCSPISGHRSVSWYQQTPGQGLQFLFEYFSETQRNKGNFPGRFSGRQFSNSRSEMNVSTLELGDSALYLCASSFSRTSGGLTDTQYFGPGTRLTVL.

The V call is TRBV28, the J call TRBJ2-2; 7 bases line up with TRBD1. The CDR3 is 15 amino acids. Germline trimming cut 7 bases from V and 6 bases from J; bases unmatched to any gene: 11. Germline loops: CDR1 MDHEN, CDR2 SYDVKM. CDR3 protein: CASTIDRVRSGELFF. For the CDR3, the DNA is TGTGCCAGCACCATCGACAGGGTTAGGTCCGGGGAGCTGTTTTTT.

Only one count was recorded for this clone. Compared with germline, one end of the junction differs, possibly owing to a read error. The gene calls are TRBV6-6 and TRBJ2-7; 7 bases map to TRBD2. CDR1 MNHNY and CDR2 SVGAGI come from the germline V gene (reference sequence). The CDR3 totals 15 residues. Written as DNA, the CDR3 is TGTGCCATCAGTGACTGGCGGGAGCGCTCCTACGAGCAGTACTTC. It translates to CAISDWRERSYEQYF.

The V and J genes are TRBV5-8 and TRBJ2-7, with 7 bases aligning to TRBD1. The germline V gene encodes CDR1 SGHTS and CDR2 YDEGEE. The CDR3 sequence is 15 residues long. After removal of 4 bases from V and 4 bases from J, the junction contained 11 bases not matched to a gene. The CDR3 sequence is CASSDPRRGLYEQYF. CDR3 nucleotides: TGTGCCAGCAGCGACCCACGAAGGGGGCTATACGAGCAGTACTTC.

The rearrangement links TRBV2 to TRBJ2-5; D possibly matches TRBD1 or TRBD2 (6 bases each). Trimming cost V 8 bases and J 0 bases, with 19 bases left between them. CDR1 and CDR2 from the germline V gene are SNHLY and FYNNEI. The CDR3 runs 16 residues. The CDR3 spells CASVGMNGGYQETQYF. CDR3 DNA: TGTGCCAGCGTGGGGATGAACGGGGGCTACCAAGAGACCCAGTACTTC.

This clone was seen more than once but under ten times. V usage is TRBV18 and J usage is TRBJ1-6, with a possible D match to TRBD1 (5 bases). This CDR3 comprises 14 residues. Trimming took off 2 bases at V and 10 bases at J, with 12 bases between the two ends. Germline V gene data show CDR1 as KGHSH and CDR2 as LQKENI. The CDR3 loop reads CASSPETATSPLHF. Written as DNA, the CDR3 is TGTGCCAGCTCACCAGAGACAGCGACCTCACCCCTCCACTTT.

The CDR3 nucleotides read TGTGCCAGCAGTAGACCCCTGTTCCAAGAGACCCAGTACTTC. This sequence encodes CASSRPLFQETQYF. This chain connects TRBV7-9 to TRBJ2-5, with D hard to call. The CDR3 sequence is 14 residues long. Germline V lookup: CDR1 SEHNR, CDR2 FQNEAQ (reference sequence). V was cut by 6 bases and J by 1 base, with 12 bases left in between.

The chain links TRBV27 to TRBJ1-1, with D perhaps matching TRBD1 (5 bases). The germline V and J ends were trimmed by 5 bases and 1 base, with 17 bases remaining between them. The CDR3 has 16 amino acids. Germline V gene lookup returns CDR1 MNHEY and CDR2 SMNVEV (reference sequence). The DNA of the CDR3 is TGTGCCAGCAGTCCCGGGACTCTTTTGGGGAACACTGAAGCTTTCTTT. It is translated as CASSPGTLLGNTEAFF.

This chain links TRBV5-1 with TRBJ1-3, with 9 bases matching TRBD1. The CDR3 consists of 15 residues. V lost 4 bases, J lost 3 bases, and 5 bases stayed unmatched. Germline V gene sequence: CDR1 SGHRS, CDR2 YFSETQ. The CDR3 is CASSLTTGGGNTIYF. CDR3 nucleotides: TGCGCCAGCAGCCTTACGACAGGGGGTGGAAACACCATATATTTT.

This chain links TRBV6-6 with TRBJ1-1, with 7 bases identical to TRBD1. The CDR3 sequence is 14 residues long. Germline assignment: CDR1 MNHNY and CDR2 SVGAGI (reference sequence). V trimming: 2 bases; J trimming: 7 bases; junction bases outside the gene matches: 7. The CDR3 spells CASSYGQARHEAFF. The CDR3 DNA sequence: TGTGCCAGCAGTTACGGACAGGCGCGACATGAAGCTTTCTTT.

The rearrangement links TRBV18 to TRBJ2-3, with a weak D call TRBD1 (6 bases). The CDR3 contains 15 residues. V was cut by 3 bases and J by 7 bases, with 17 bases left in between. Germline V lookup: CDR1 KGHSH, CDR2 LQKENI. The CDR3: CASSPGTRGWNTQYF. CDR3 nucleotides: TGTGCCAGCTCACCCGGGACCAGGGGTTGGAATACGCAGTATTTT.

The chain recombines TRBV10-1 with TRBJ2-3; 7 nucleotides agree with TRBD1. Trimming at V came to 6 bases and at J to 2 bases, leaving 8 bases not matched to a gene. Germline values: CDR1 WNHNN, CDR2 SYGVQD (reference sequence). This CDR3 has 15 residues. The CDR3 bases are TGCGCCAGCAGCGTCCGGGACAGCCTCACAGATACGCAGTATTTT. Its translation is CASSVRDSLTDTQYF.

CDR3 nucleotide sequence: TGTGCCAGCTCCCTCTCGGGGGGCCGCGGGGATGGCTACACCTTC. Translating gives CASSLSGGRGDGYTF. This sequence joins TRBV18 and TRBJ1-2; maybe TRBD1 (6 bases). Trimming removed 6 bases at V and 6 bases at J, with 20 bases between. CDR3 length: 15 residues. Germline V gene data show CDR1 as KGHSH and CDR2 as LQKENI.

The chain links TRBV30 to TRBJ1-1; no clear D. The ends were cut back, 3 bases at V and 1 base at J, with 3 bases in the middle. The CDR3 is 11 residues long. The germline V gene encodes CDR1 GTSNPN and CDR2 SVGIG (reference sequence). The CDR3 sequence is CAWRGNTEAFF. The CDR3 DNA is TGTGCCTGGAGGGGGAACACTGAAGCTTTCTTT.

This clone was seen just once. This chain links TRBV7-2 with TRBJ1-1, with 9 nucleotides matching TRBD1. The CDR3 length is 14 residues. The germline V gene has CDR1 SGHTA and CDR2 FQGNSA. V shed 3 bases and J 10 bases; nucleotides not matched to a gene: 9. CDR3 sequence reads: CASSFVTGGEGAFF. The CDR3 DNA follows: TGTGCCAGCAGCTTTGTTACAGGGGGCGAAGGAGCTTTCTTT.

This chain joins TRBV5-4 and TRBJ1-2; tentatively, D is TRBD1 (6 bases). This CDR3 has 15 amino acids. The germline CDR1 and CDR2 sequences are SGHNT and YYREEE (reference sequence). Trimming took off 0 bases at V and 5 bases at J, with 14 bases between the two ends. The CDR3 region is CASSLAGTPFYGYTF. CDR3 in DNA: TGTGCCAGCAGCTTGGCCGGGACACCTTTTTATGGCTACACCTTC.